Presented here are 29 T cell receptor beta chains from one specimen sequenced in a study of blood T cell repertoires in COVID-19. Sequencing used immunoSEQ multiplex PCR; TCRdb keeps in-frame clones, though not all of them. This table has fewer than 250,000 clones, 85% to 95% appearing once. The sample was peripheral blood. The receptors were sampled from a man aged 25 to 45 with COVID-19, enrolled during active disease.

This clone has ten or more counts. The rearrangement uses TRBV4-1 and TRBJ1-1, with 10 bases that match TRBD1. Per the germline V gene, CDR1 is MGHRA and CDR2 is YSYEKL. Germline trimming cut 2 bases from V and 5 bases from J; bases unmatched to any gene: 8. The CDR3 has 16 residues. The CDR3 protein is CASSQYFGQGGTEAFF. Written as DNA, the CDR3 is TGCGCCAGCAGCCAATACTTCGGACAGGGGGGAACTGAAGCTTTCTTT.

This clone has only one observation. The chain is built from TRBV30 and TRBJ1-1, with TRBD1 as a possible D gene (5 bases). Trimming removed 4 bases from V and 10 bases from J, with 13 bases in between. CDR3 size: 11 residues. Germline V lookup: CDR1 GTSNPN, CDR2 SVGIG (reference sequence). The CDR3 region is CAWTMGGGAFF. The CDR3 DNA reads as TGTGCCTGGACGATGGGGGGTGGAGCTTTCTTT.

The chain employs TRBV2 and TRBJ2-1; 8 nucleotides line up with TRBD2. The length of the CDR3 is 14 residues. Germline V gene sequence: CDR1 SNHLY, CDR2 FYNNEI. The J segment lost 5 bases and the V segment lost 4 bases, leaving 4 bases of the junction unmatched. The CDR3 spells CASSVRGGDNEQFF. DNA of the CDR3: TGTGCCAGCAGTGTACGGGGGGGCGACAATGAGCAGTTCTTC.

The V gene is TRBV5-1, the J gene TRBJ2-7, with D maybe TRBD2 (5 bases). This CDR3 has 12 amino acids. Germline CDR1 is SGHRS and CDR2 is YFSETQ. The V end lost 4 bases, the J end lost 6 bases, and 11 bases lay between the germline ends. CDR3 amino acids: CASSEDFREQYF. CDR3 nucleotide sequence: TGCGCCAGCAGCGAGGACTTCCGCGAGCAGTACTTC.

V gene TRBV7-9 combines with J gene TRBJ2-7; D is ambiguous. V was trimmed by 3 bases and J by 6 bases, leaving 15 bases between them. Germline CDR1 and CDR2: SEHNR and FQNEAQ (reference sequence). CDR3 size: 14 residues. The CDR3 DNA sequence: TGTGCCAGCAGCTTCCAGGTGGGCCCCCGCGAGCAGTACTTC. Protein: CASSFQVGPREQYF. Supplemented by reference TRBV7-9 and TRBJ2-7, the full variable domain reads DTGVSQNPRHKITKRGQNVTFRCDPISEHNRLYWYRQTLGQGPEFLTYFQNEAQLEKSRLLSDRFSAERPKGSFSTLEIQRTEQGDSAMYLCASSFQVGPREQYFGPGTRLTVT.

The chain couples TRBV11-2 to TRBJ1-3; possible D gene TRBD1, 5 bases. V was cut by 1 base and J by 3 bases, with 13 bases left in between. CDR3 length: 16 amino acids. Germline CDR1 is SGHAT and CDR2 is FQNNGV. CDR3 bases: TGTGCCAGCAGCTTAGCTGGGGCTGTTTATGGAAACACCATATATTTT. Translating it yields CASSLAGAVYGNTIYF.

The chain carries TRBV6-1 and TRBJ2-3; possibly TRBD2 for D (7 bases). V lost 2 bases and J 4 bases, leaving 13 bases between the germline ends. The CDR3 consists of 15 residues. Germline CDR1 and CDR2: MNHNS and SASEGT. The CDR3, as DNA: TGTGCCAGCAGTGAATTAACAGGGAGGGCAGATACGCAGTATTTT. It translates to CASSELTGRADTQYF.

The genes are TRBV5-4 and TRBJ1-4, with a tentative D call TRBD1 (6 bases). The V and J ends lost 0 bases and 4 bases respectively, with 10 bases between them. This CDR3 spans 15 amino acids. Per germline, CDR1 SGHNT and CDR2 YYREEE (reference sequence). The CDR3 loop reads CASSLDGQLNEKLFF. In DNA form, the CDR3 reads TGTGCCAGCAGCTTGGATGGACAGCTTAATGAAAAACTGTTTTTT.

The V call is TRBV7-9, the J call TRBJ1-5; 8 nucleotides line up with TRBD1. The CDR3 contains 14 residues. CDR1 is SEHNR, CDR2 FQNEAQ, per germline (reference sequence). Trimming took 5 bases from V and 6 from J; bases not matched to a gene: 6. DNA of the CDR3: TGTGCCAGCAGCAGAGGACAGGGCGGTCAGCCCCAGCATTTT. Residues: CASSRGQGGQPQHF. The complete variable domain, with remaining parts taken from reference TRBV7-9 and TRBJ1-5, reads DTGVSQNPRHKITKRGQNVTFRCDPISEHNRLYWYRQTLGQGPEFLTYFQNEAQLEKSRLLSDRFSAERPKGSFSTLEIQRTEQGDSAMYLCASSRGQGGQPQHFGDGTRLSIL.

The chain carries TRBV21-1 and TRBJ1-1. TRBV21-1 is labeled a pseudogene. CDR3 length: 15 residues. DNA for the CDR3: TGTGCCAGCAGCAAATTTCAATTAGGAGAGGGTGAAGCTTTCTTT. Translation gives CASSKFQLGEGEAFF.

This CDR3 reads CASSESSGEIYEQYF. CDR3 DNA sequence: TGTGCCAGCAGCGAATCTAGCGGGGAGATCTACGAGCAGTACTTC. This chain connects TRBV7-2 to TRBJ2-7; 9 bases align to TRBD2. Germline V CDR1 and CDR2: SGHTA, FQGNSA. Trimming removed 5 bases from V and 3 bases from J; junction bases left unmatched: 8. This CDR3 contains 15 residues.

This chain joins TRBV5-5 and TRBJ1-2, with TRBD1 as a possible D gene (6 bases). V dropped 1 base and J dropped 6 bases, with 16 bases sitting between them. There are 15 residues in the CDR3. Looked up from germline, CDR1 is SGHKS and CDR2 is YYEKEE (reference sequence). The CDR3 spells CASSLSPTGSNGYTF. As DNA, the CDR3 is TGTGCCAGCAGCTTGAGTCCAACAGGGTCGAATGGCTACACCTTC.

A single count supports this clone. This chain joins TRBV7-2 and TRBJ2-7; 9 bases are a match to TRBD1. From germline, CDR1 is SGHTA and CDR2 FQGNSA. The CDR3 consists of 15 residues. J lost 6 bases, V lost 5 bases, and 11 bases had no gene match. The CDR3 DNA reads as TGTGCCAGCAGCAACCCGGGACAGGGACTCGGCGAGCAGTACTTC. It encodes CASSNPGQGLGEQYF.

This chain connects TRBV7-3 to TRBJ1-1; 9 bases are a match to TRBD1. Trimming removed 5 bases from V and 3 bases from J; junction bases left unmatched: 7. The CDR3 length is 15 residues. Germline V CDR1 and CDR2: SGHTA, FQGTGA. This CDR3 is CASSPGTGSYTEAFF. For the CDR3, the DNA is TGTGCCAGCAGCCCCGGGACAGGGAGTTACACTGAAGCTTTCTTT.

The rearrangement links TRBV14 to TRBJ1-2; 10 bases fit TRBD1. J was trimmed by 2 bases and V by 1 base; bases with no gene match: 4. The germline gives CDR1 SGHDN, CDR2 FVKESK. The length of the CDR3 is 16 residues. CDR3 sequence reads: CASSQAGTGANYGYTF. As DNA, the CDR3 is TGTGCCAGCAGCCAAGCCGGGACAGGGGCCAACTATGGCTACACCTTC.

The chain uses TRBV6-6 and TRBJ1-5; 7 bases match TRBD1. CDR3 size: 15 residues. The ends lost 10 bases at V and 2 bases at J; junction bases unmatched: 11. Looked up from germline, CDR1 is MNHNY and CDR2 is SVGAGI (reference sequence). Here the CDR3 DNA reads TGTGCCACTGGCTCAGGGACAGAGGGCAATCAGCCCCAGCATTTT. Translating gives CATGSGTEGNQPQHF.

The chain joins TRBV7-9 to TRBJ1-6; TRBD1 agrees at 7 bases. After removal of 1 base from V and 3 bases from J, the junction contained 6 bases not matched to a gene. The CDR3 has 17 amino acids. CDR1 and CDR2 (germline): SEHNR, FQNEAQ (reference sequence). This chain's CDR3 is CASSLDSGQVYNSPLHF. The CDR3 DNA sequence: TGTGCCAGCAGCTTAGATTCCGGACAGGTCTATAATTCACCCCTCCACTTT.

The chain links TRBV27 to TRBJ2-7; a possible D gene is TRBD1 (6 bases). With 3 bases removed from V and 6 bases from J, the gap between germline ends came to 12 bases. Germline lookup yields CDR1 MNHEY and CDR2 SMNVEV (reference sequence). The CDR3 extends over 13 amino acids. As DNA, the CDR3 is TGTGCCAGCAGTTTCTCTGACAGGTCCGAGCAGTACTTC. It yields the protein CASSFSDRSEQYF.

This sequence joins TRBV7-6 and TRBJ2-5; 9 bases map to TRBD2. With V trimmed by 2 bases and J by 2 bases, 6 bases remained unmatched. The germline V gene encodes CDR1 SGHVS and CDR2 FNYEAQ. This CDR3 spans 16 amino acids. CDR3 residues: CASSLFSGGSQETQYF. The CDR3 nucleotides are TGTGCCAGCAGCTTATTCAGCGGGGGGTCTCAAGAGACCCAGTACTTC.

The chain couples TRBV11-2 to TRBJ2-6; tentative D call: TRBD2 (6 bases). CDR3 length: 19 residues. Trimming left V 0 bases short and J 0 bases short, with 15 bases between. Germline assignment: CDR1 SGHAT and CDR2 FQNNGV. The DNA for the CDR3 is TGTGCCAGCAGCTTAGATTTGGGACTGGGGGGCTCTGGGGCCAACGTCCTGACTTTC. Translated, it gives CASSLDLGLGGSGANVLTF.

V is TRBV7-9 and J is TRBJ2-5; 9 positions match TRBD2. The CDR3 loop spans 17 amino acids. V shed 0 bases, J shed 5 bases, and the junction held 10 bases outside the gene matches. Germline V gene data show CDR1 as SEHNR and CDR2 as FQNEAQ (reference sequence). CDR3 sequence (DNA): TGTGCCAGCAGCTTAGCCTTGGCTAGCGGGGCAGGGGAGACCCAGTACTTC. It codes for CASSLALASGAGETQYF.

The CDR3 DNA sequence: TGTGCCAGCTCACCAAACAAGGGACAGAGCTCCTACAATGAGCAGTTCTTC. It specifies CASSPNKGQSSYNEQFF. V usage is TRBV18 and J usage is TRBJ2-1; 7 bases are shared with TRBD1. Germline V gene data show CDR1 as KGHSH and CDR2 as LQKENI. Trimming at V came to 2 bases and at J to 0 bases, leaving 7 bases not matched to a gene. The CDR3 spans 17 residues.

The V and J genes are TRBV29-1 and TRBJ1-1; 9 positions agree with TRBD1. This CDR3 is 14 amino acids long. Germline CDR1 SQVTM, CDR2 ANQGSEA. V lost 7 bases to trimming and J lost 4 bases; unmatched junction nucleotides: 10. CDR3 protein: CSAAMTGGLTEAFF. CDR3 sequence (DNA): TGCAGCGCCGCGATGACAGGGGGACTCACTGAAGCTTTCTTT.

The gene calls are TRBV18 and TRBJ1-2, with D unresolved. CDR3 length: 12 residues. Germline CDR1 reads KGHSH; CDR2 reads LQKENI. Trimming removed 1 base at V and 4 bases at J, with 4 bases between. CDR3 sequence (DNA): TGTGCCAGCTCACCACAACTCTATGGCTACACCTTC. It yields the protein CASSPQLYGYTF.

The V call is TRBV5-1, the J call TRBJ1-2; 8 bases are a match to TRBD1. CDR3 size: 14 residues. The trim removed 3 bases at V and 10 bases at J, leaving 11 bases unmatched. CDR1 and CDR2 (germline): SGHRS, YFSETQ. The CDR3 loop is CASSSGTGAFNYTF. The CDR3 bases are TGCGCCAGCAGCTCGGGGACAGGAGCCTTCAACTACACCTTC.

The J gene is TRBJ2-3, the V gene TRBV12-3 or TRBV12-4; D gene ambiguous. The CDR3 spans 13 residues. Trimming took off 9 bases at V and 2 bases at J, with 12 bases between the two ends. CDR3 bases: TGTGCCAGTACGACTGCGGCCACAGATACGCAGTATTTT. Protein product: CASTTAATDTQYF.

V and J are TRBV19 and TRBJ2-7; 7 positions match TRBD1. The CDR3 is made up of 15 amino acids. The V gene end was trimmed by 3 bases and the J gene end by 2 bases; junction bases not matched to a gene: 7. The V gene's germline CDR1 is LNHDA and CDR2 SQIVND (reference sequence). CDR3 region: CASSITGTVPYEQYF. The CDR3 nucleotides are TGTGCCAGTAGTATCACCGGGACAGTCCCCTACGAGCAGTACTTC.

This clone has only one observation. The chain combines TRBV6-5 with TRBJ2-7; 10 positions agree with TRBD1. This CDR3 spans 14 amino acids. The V segment lost 7 bases and the J segment 0 bases; nucleotides outside the gene matches: 3. Per the germline V gene, CDR1 is MNHEY and CDR2 is SVGAGI. CDR3 in DNA: TGTGCCAGCAAGGACAGGGGGGACTCCTACGAGCAGTACTTC. Translation gives CASKDRGDSYEQYF.

The rearrangement joins TRBV6-2 or TRBV6-3 to TRBJ1-2, with 9 bases that match TRBD1. Germline values: CDR1 MNHEY, CDR2 SVGEGT. This CDR3 is 15 amino acids long. V lost 2 bases, J lost 4 bases, and 5 bases stayed unmatched. CDR3: CASSYTWDRVYGYTF. The DNA for the CDR3 is TGTGCCAGCAGTTACACGTGGGACAGGGTCTATGGCTACACCTTC.